Each of the 32 T cell receptor beta chains below was sequenced from the same sample in a study of blood T cell repertoires in COVID-19. Profiled with immunoSEQ multiplex PCR; TCRdb holds only in-frame clones, not every one. This repertoire shows over 200,000 clones, more than 85% found once; its top ten account for over 1.5%. Sequenced sample: peripheral blood. These receptors were obtained from a man aged 35 to 55 with active or convalescent COVID-19.

The gene calls are TRBV19 and TRBJ1-5, with D hard to call. Germline-derived CDR1 and CDR2 are LNHDA and SQIVND (reference sequence). V was shortened by 3 bases and J by 2 bases, with 14 bases between the two germline ends. CDR3 length: 16 amino acids. This chain's CDR3 is CASSIPGRGGNQPQHF. The CDR3 nucleotides are TGTGCCAGTAGTATCCCCGGCCGTGGAGGCAATCAGCCCCAGCATTTT.

This clone showed up just a few times. The chain recombines TRBV2 with TRBJ1-2, with D possibly matching TRBD1 (6 bases). CDR1 is SNHLY and CDR2 is FYNNEI in the germline V gene. V shed 7 bases and J shed 5 bases, with 17 bases lying between them. The CDR3 is 14 amino acids. CDR3 in DNA: TGTGCCAGCATTCAGGGGCGGGAGGGGTATGGCTACACCTTC. It codes for CASIQGREGYGYTF.

The gene calls are TRBV19 and TRBJ1-5; 8 nucleotides match TRBD1. This CDR3 contains 15 residues. The germline gives CDR1 LNHDA, CDR2 SQIVND (reference sequence). With V trimmed by 10 bases and J by 1 base, 9 bases remained unmatched. In nucleotides, the CDR3 is TGTGCCACCGTAGGACAGGGTAGCAGCAATCAGCCCCAGCATTTT. Encoded protein: CATVGQGSSNQPQHF.

V usage is TRBV12-5 and J usage is TRBJ2-5; TRBD2 matches 7 bases. With 3 bases clipped from V and 5 bases from J, the junction kept 9 bases outside the gene matches. The CDR3 length is 15 residues. Germline V gene sequence: CDR1 LGHNT, CDR2 FRNRAP. The CDR3 spells CASGFVGGPSETQYF. CDR3 in DNA: TGTGCTAGTGGTTTTGTGGGAGGGCCCTCCGAGACCCAGTACTTC.

The genes are TRBV5-1 and TRBJ2-6; 10 nucleotides agree with TRBD1. Per the germline V gene, CDR1 is SGHRS and CDR2 is YFSETQ. The CDR3 is made up of 18 amino acids. After removal of 3 bases from V and 1 base from J, the junction contained 7 bases not matched to a gene. The CDR3 DNA reads as TGCGCCAGCAGCTCGACAGGGGGCGTTGGTTCTGGGGCCAACGTCCTGACTTTC. Amino acid sequence: CASSSTGGVGSGANVLTF.

This clone was seen just once. The genes are TRBV30 and TRBJ1-2; a weak D match, TRBD1 (5 bases). Germline values: CDR1 GTSNPN, CDR2 SVGIG (reference sequence). V lost 0 bases, J lost 3 bases, and 11 bases lay in between. The CDR3 length is 14 residues. This chain's CDR3 is CAWSVQGRYYGYTF. CDR3 sequence (DNA): TGTGCCTGGAGTGTTCAGGGAAGGTACTATGGCTACACCTTC.

CDR3 nucleotide sequence: TGTGCCAGCAGCCAAGATGGGACCCAGGGGTATGGCTACACCTTC. This translates into CASSQDGTQGYGYTF. The V call is TRBV3-1 (or the pseudogene TRBV3-2), the J call TRBJ1-2; possibly TRBD1 for D (6 bases). The length of the CDR3 is 15 residues. Looked up from germline, CDR1 is LGHDT and CDR2 is YNNKEL (reference sequence). Trimming removed 0 bases at V and 5 bases at J, with 13 bases between.

The V call is TRBV19, the J call TRBJ2-1; D call uncertain. Trimming took off 3 bases at V and 0 bases at J, with 12 bases between the two ends. Germline V CDR1 and CDR2: LNHDA, SQIVND (reference sequence). The CDR3 is made up of 16 amino acids. CDR3 in amino acids: CASSIPARHSYNEQFF. CDR3 sequence (DNA): TGTGCCAGTAGTATCCCCGCCAGGCACTCCTACAATGAGCAGTTCTTC.

The genes are TRBV28 and TRBJ2-3, with 9 bases that match TRBD1. With 6 bases clipped from V and 6 bases from J, the junction kept 7 bases outside the gene matches. CDR1 is MDHEN and CDR2 is SYDVKM in the germline V gene. This CDR3 contains 14 residues. In DNA, the CDR3 is TGTGCCAGCAGCACAGGACAGGGGTTCGATACGCAGTATTTT. It translates to CASSTGQGFDTQYF. The variable domain in full, with the rest retrieved from reference TRBV28 and TRBJ2-3, is DVKVTQSSRYLVKRTGEKVFLECVQDMDHENMFWYRQDPGLGLRLIYFSYDVKMKEKGDIPEGYSVSREKKERFSLILESASTNQTSMYLCASSTGQGFDTQYFGPGTRLTVL.

This clone was seen a few times. The J gene is TRBJ1-4, the V gene TRBV5-1, with D possibly matching TRBD1 (6 bases). The germline CDR1 and CDR2 sequences are SGHRS and YFSETQ. V was cut by 4 bases and J by 5 bases, with 15 bases left in between. The CDR3 sequence is 15 residues long. The CDR3 loop reads CASSTNRETNEKLFF. CDR3 nucleotides: TGCGCCAGCAGCACGAACAGGGAAACGAATGAAAAACTGTTTTTT.

The chain recombines TRBV29-1 with TRBJ1-1, with D perhaps matching TRBD1 (5 bases). The CDR3 runs 13 residues. Germline V gene lookup returns CDR1 SQVTM and CDR2 ANQGSEA. The V end lost 5 bases, the J end lost 5 bases, and 15 bases lay between the germline ends. The CDR3 bases are TGCAGCGTTAGGTTGTCAGGGAATACTGAAGCTTTCTTT. It translates to CSVRLSGNTEAFF.

The table lists this clone with a count of one. The rearrangement joins TRBV29-1 to TRBJ2-2; perhaps TRBD2 as D (5 bases). V lost 7 bases to trimming and J lost 1 base, with 16 bases between them. The CDR3 has 15 residues. Per germline, CDR1 SQVTM and CDR2 ANQGSEA. CDR3: CSARGSELNTGELFF. The CDR3 DNA reads TGCAGCGCCCGCGGGTCGGAATTGAACACCGGGGAGCTGTTTTTT.

The chain couples TRBV11-2 to TRBJ2-5; 7 positions agree with TRBD1. Germline CDR1 and CDR2: SGHAT and FQNNGV. The CDR3 runs to 16 residues. Trimming at V came to 1 base and at J to 1 base, leaving 6 bases not matched to a gene. Here the CDR3 DNA reads TGTGCCAGCAGCTTAGGGGCAGGGGGTATCCAAGAGACCCAGTACTTC. Translated: CASSLGAGGIQETQYF.

V is TRBV9 and J is TRBJ1-2, with 8 bases fitting TRBD1. V shed 4 bases, J shed 7 bases, and the junction held 12 bases outside the gene matches. The CDR3 length is 15 residues. Looked up from germline, CDR1 is SGDLS and CDR2 is YYNGEE. The CDR3 coding sequence is TGTGCCAGCAGCCTTCTGACAGGGGATACCGCTGGCTACACCTTC. It yields the protein CASSLLTGDTAGYTF. Combining the CDR3 with reference TRBV9 and TRBJ1-2 gives the whole variable domain DSGVTQTPKHLITATGQRVTLRCSPRSGDLSVYWYQQSLDQGLQFLIQYYNGEERAKGNILERFSAQQFPDLHSELNLSSLELGDSALYFCASSLLTGDTAGYTFGSGTRLTVV.

V usage is TRBV4-1 and J usage is TRBJ1-1; 8 bases are a match to TRBD1. CDR3 size: 14 residues. Germline-derived CDR1 and CDR2 are MGHRA and YSYEKL. V shed 1 base, J shed 3 bases, and the junction held 1 base outside the gene matches. CDR3 loop: CASSQGQGYTEAFF. CDR3 DNA: TGCGCCAGCAGCCAAGGACAGGGGTACACTGAAGCTTTCTTT.

The chain couples TRBV30 to TRBJ2-3; no clear D gene. V lost 1 base, J lost 1 base, and 6 bases lay in between. The V gene's germline CDR1 is GTSNPN and CDR2 SVGIG (reference sequence). The CDR3 contains 13 residues. DNA of the CDR3: TGTGCCTGGAGTGATCCAGGCACAGATACGCAGTATTTT. Translation: CAWSDPGTDTQYF.

The chain employs TRBV6-5 and TRBJ1-2; TRBD1 matches 8 bases. This CDR3 has 14 residues. Germline V CDR1 and CDR2: MNHEY, SVGAGI. V shed 7 bases and J 4 bases; nucleotides not matched to a gene: 8. The CDR3 nucleotides read TGTGCCAGCACCCTTTCCCAGGGGGCCTATGGCTACACCTTC. It yields the protein CASTLSQGAYGYTF.

This clone was counted once. The V call is TRBV28, the J call TRBJ2-2; 10 bases fit TRBD2. Trimming took 8 bases from V and 4 from J; bases not matched to a gene: 4. The germline CDR1 and CDR2 sequences are MDHEN and SYDVKM. The CDR3 runs 14 residues. The CDR3 sequence is CASDLAGGTGELFF. In nucleotides, the CDR3 is TGTGCCAGCGACTTAGCGGGGGGCACCGGGGAGCTGTTTTTT. The full variable domain, completed using reference TRBV28 and TRBJ2-2, is DVKVTQSSRYLVKRTGEKVFLECVQDMDHENMFWYRQDPGLGLRLIYFSYDVKMKEKGDIPEGYSVSREKKERFSLILESASTNQTSMYLCASDLAGGTGELFFGEGSRLTVL.

This sequence joins TRBV6-5 and TRBJ1-3, with 7 bases identical to TRBD1. V dropped 6 bases and J dropped 2; count of bases not matched to a gene: 4. Germline-derived CDR1 and CDR2 are MNHEY and SVGAGI. This CDR3 has 14 residues. The CDR3 protein is CASRIGTAGNTIYF. The DNA for the CDR3 is TGTGCCAGCAGGATCGGGACAGCTGGAAACACCATATATTTT.

This chain connects TRBV14 to TRBJ2-1, with TRBD2 matching 12 bases. The V and J ends lost 1 base and 9 bases, in that order; junction bases with no gene match: 4. Germline CDR1 is SGHDN and CDR2 is FVKESK. CDR3 length: 15 residues. The CDR3 DNA reads as TGTGCCAGCAGCCAAGGACTAGCGGGAGTAACTGAGCAGTTCTTC. As protein: CASSQGLAGVTEQFF.

In its sample, this clone was seen once. The chain carries TRBV10-1 and TRBJ1-1; D perhaps matches TRBD1 (5 bases). Germline V lookup: CDR1 WNHNN, CDR2 SYGVQD (reference sequence). The CDR3 consists of 14 residues. V was pared by 1 base and J by 0 bases, with 6 bases between. DNA of the CDR3: TGCGCCAGCAGTGAGTGGGGCTTGAACACTGAAGCTTTCTTT. Encoded protein: CASSEWGLNTEAFF.

This chain joins TRBV11-2 and TRBJ2-1; D possibly corresponds to TRBD1 (5 bases). Trimming removed 0 bases from V and 8 bases from J, with 17 bases in between. Looked up from germline, CDR1 is SGHAT and CDR2 is FQNNGV. This CDR3 is built from 16 residues. CDR3 amino acids: CASSLDLQGLVDEQFF. CDR3 DNA sequence: TGTGCCAGCAGCTTAGATCTCCAGGGCCTAGTAGATGAGCAGTTCTTC.

The chain carries TRBV27 and TRBJ1-5, with D possibly TRBD1 on 6 matching bases. CDR3 length equals 12 residues. Germline loops: CDR1 MNHEY, CDR2 SMNVEV (reference sequence). Between the trimmed V and J ends, which lost 9 bases and 6 bases, there was a span of 12 bases. This chain's CDR3 is CASQGTGQPQHF. The CDR3, as DNA: TGTGCCAGTCAGGGGACGGGTCAGCCCCAGCATTTT.

The gene calls are TRBV5-1 and TRBJ1-4; D is unclear. Trimming shortened V by 2 bases and J by 3 bases, and 14 bases separated the two germline ends. The germline V gene has CDR1 SGHRS and CDR2 YFSETQ. This CDR3 spans 16 amino acids. The CDR3 sequence is CASSLVSGSANEKLFF. The CDR3 DNA is TGCGCCAGCAGCTTAGTCTCAGGTTCAGCTAATGAAAAACTGTTTTTT.

The chain links TRBV9 to TRBJ1-1; 9 nucleotides agree with TRBD1. Germline values: CDR1 SGDLS, CDR2 YYNGEE. The CDR3 has 15 amino acids. The V and J ends lost 4 bases and 6 bases, in that order; junction bases with no gene match: 10. The CDR3 protein is CASSPEDRGGAEAFF. CDR3 nucleotides: TGTGCCAGCAGCCCCGAAGACAGGGGGGGCGCTGAAGCTTTCTTT.

The gene calls are TRBV19 and TRBJ2-7, with 8 positions matching TRBD2. V gave up 7 bases and J gave up 3 bases; unmatched junction bases: 5. The length of the CDR3 is 13 residues. Per the germline V gene, CDR1 is LNHDA and CDR2 is SQIVND (reference sequence). CDR3 loop: CASTPSGGYEQYF. CDR3 coding DNA: TGTGCCAGTACTCCCAGCGGGGGCTACGAGCAGTACTTC.

The gene calls are TRBV27 and TRBJ2-2, with TRBD1 identical over 7 bases. The CDR3 extends over 15 amino acids. V was pared by 4 bases and J by 3 bases, with 5 bases of the junction left unmatched. Germline assignment: CDR1 MNHEY and CDR2 SMNVEV (reference sequence). The CDR3: CASSSADRYTGELFF. Here the CDR3 DNA reads TGTGCCAGCAGTTCAGCGGACAGGTACACCGGGGAGCTGTTTTTT.

This chain connects TRBV18 to TRBJ1-1; no reliable D call. CDR3 length: 11 residues. The V end lost 6 bases, the J end lost 8 bases, and 10 bases lay between the germline ends. The germline gives CDR1 KGHSH, CDR2 LQKENI. The DNA of the CDR3 is TGTGCCAGCTCCCCTCCGGGGGAAGCTTTCTTT. Its translation: CASSPPGEAFF.

The chain carries TRBV4-1 and TRBJ1-1; D is possibly TRBD1 (5 bases). Germline lookup yields CDR1 MGHRA and CDR2 YSYEKL. The V end was cut by 0 bases, the J end by 0 bases, with 14 bases between. The CDR3 length is 17 residues. In DNA, the CDR3 is TGCGCCAGCAGCCAAGATGGGGCCAGATCCATGAACACTGAAGCTTTCTTT. This translates into CASSQDGARSMNTEAFF.

The chain has TRBV9 and TRBJ1-6; D uncertain. The CDR3 totals 15 residues. V was pared by 4 bases and J by 7 bases, with 15 bases between. Germline CDR1 reads SGDLS; CDR2 reads YYNGEE. CDR3 in amino acids: CASSLLGLSNSPLHF. Here the CDR3 DNA reads TGTGCCAGCAGCCTGCTCGGTCTGTCAAATTCACCCCTCCACTTT. Variable domain in full (rest from reference TRBV9 and TRBJ1-6): DSGVTQTPKHLITATGQRVTLRCSPRSGDLSVYWYQQSLDQGLQFLIQYYNGEERAKGNILERFSAQQFPDLHSELNLSSLELGDSALYFCASSLLGLSNSPLHFGNGTRLTVT.

The chain is built from TRBV4-2 and TRBJ2-1; D is possibly TRBD2 (5 bases). V was shortened by 2 bases and J by 7 bases, with 12 bases between the two germline ends. The CDR3 is 14 residues long. Germline loops: CDR1 LGHNA, CDR2 YNFKEQ. As DNA, the CDR3 is TGTGCCAGCAGCCAACTGGACGGAGGAAATGAGCAGTTCTTC. Amino acid sequence: CASSQLDGGNEQFF.

The V call is TRBV9, the J call TRBJ1-1, with D unclear. Germline CDR1 and CDR2: SGDLS and YYNGEE. The CDR3 has 17 amino acids. V lost 0 bases to trimming and J lost 0 bases, with 15 bases between them. CDR3: CASSVGANRAMNTEAFF. The CDR3, as DNA: TGTGCCAGCAGCGTAGGAGCAAATCGAGCCATGAACACTGAAGCTTTCTTT.